This T cell receptor beta chain came from a study of CD4 and CD8 cells across lung adenocarcinoma regions. The CDR3 contains 14 residues. From germline, CDR1 is MNHNS and CDR2 SASEGT. Samples came from patients with localized non-small cell lung adenocarcinoma. TCRdb redid the calling of the PCR reads with MiXCR, one entry per CDR3 protein. The top ten hold roughly nine tenths of the sample, which has 5,500 to 7,000 distinct CDR3 sequences, roughly 50% seen once. Notes on this clonotype: The junction differs from germline at one of its ends, possibly a read error.

The specimen was CD8+ T cells from the margin of a lung tumor. The sequence was collected from a male donor with lung adenocarcinoma. The CD4 and CD8 labels of this study may be unreliable. V gene TRBV6-1 combines with J gene TRBJ2-4; perhaps TRBD1 as D (6 bases). The CDR3 loop reads CAGSGGRDQETQYF. The CDR3 nucleotides read TGTGCGGGCAGTGGGGGCCGTGACCAAGAGACGCAGTATTTC.